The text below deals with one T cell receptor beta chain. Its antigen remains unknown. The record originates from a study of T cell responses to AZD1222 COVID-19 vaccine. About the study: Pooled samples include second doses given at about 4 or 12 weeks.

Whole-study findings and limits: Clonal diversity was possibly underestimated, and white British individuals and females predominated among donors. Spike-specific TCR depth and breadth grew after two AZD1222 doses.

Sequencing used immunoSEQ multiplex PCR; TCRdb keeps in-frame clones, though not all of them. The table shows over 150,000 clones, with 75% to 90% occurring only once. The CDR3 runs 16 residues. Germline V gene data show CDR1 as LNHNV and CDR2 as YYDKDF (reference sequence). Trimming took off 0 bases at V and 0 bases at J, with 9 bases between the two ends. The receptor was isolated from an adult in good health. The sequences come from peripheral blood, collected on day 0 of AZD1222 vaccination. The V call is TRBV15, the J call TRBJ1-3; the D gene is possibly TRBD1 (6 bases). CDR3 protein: CATSRDGQSSGNTIYF. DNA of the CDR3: TGTGCCACCAGCAGAGATGGACAGAGCTCTGGAAACACCATATATTTT.